This T cell receptor (beta chain) emerged from a study of PD-L1 blockade in urothelial cancer. Patients' cancers were locally advanced or metastatic urothelial carcinomas. With 4 bases removed from V and 7 bases from J, the gap between germline ends came to 16 bases. The V gene's germline CDR1 is MNHEY and CDR2 SVGAGI. CDR3 size: 14 residues. TCRdb keeps only in-frame clones here, not all; method: immunoSEQ multiplex PCR. The sample holds some 15,000 clones; around nine tenths are singletons and the top ten take over 12%. The J gene is TRBJ1-2, the V gene TRBV6-5, with unresolved D. The TCR originated in a man between 65 and 85 years old with urothelial cancer. The specimen was PBMCs, collected around atezolizumab (anti-PD-L1) treatment. As DNA, the CDR3 is TGTGCCAGCAGTTCATCGGGGAGGTGGCGTGGCTACACCTTC. This codes for CASSSSGRWRGYTF.